This T cell receptor (beta chain) came from a study of OX40 agonist ivuxolimab in advanced cancers. As for the study in general: An agonistic human IgG2 monoclonal antibody against OX40 (CD134) was given. With a range of roughly 20 to 85, age averaged about 58 years, and 65% to 85% were male.

CDR1 is SGHTA and CDR2 is FQGNSA in the germline V gene. The J segment lost 6 bases and the V segment lost 2 bases, leaving 5 bases of the junction unmatched. The CDR3 consists of 16 residues. This clone was counted a few times. What it binds is unknown. The identical CDR3 is also encoded by other nucleotide sequences in the sample. TCRdb's copy holds only in-frame clones and misses some; the assay was immunoSEQ multiplex PCR. The table shows about 61,000 clones, with about 92% occurring only once. Study-wide findings and caveats: On average, a greater number of expanded clones characterised CD8+ T cells relative to CD4+.

The material sequenced was CD4+ or CD8+ T cells sorted from blood, taken in a trial of the OX40 agonist ivuxolimab. The source is an adult with an advanced solid tumor such as melanoma, head and neck, liver or kidney cancer. The chain is built from TRBV7-2 and TRBJ1-5, with 12 bases matching TRBD1. CDR3: CASSLTGTGGRQPQHF. The CDR3 bases are TGTGCCAGCAGCTTAACCGGGACAGGGGGCCGTCAGCCCCAGCATTTT.